The 10 T cell receptor beta chains below all came from one sample that was sequenced in a study of human T cells and chemical hapten exposure. TCRdb called the RACE reads again in MiXCR, with one record for every CDR3 protein. The table includes 70,000 to 95,000 distinct CDR3 sequences, approximately 7% detected once. Time point described: patch test 2, 6 weeks after DPC sensitization. The sample's treatment: therapeutic diphenylcyclopropenone sensitization with weekly scalp DPC. The sample was whole blood, taken in connection with sensitization to the hapten diphenylcyclopropenone (DPC). The receptors derive from a woman aged 25 to 39 with alopecia areata. Some clones in this sample may be carry-over from other donors' samples.

This clonotype was recorded many times. The chain combines TRBV6-2 or TRBV6-3 with TRBJ2-7; perhaps TRBD1 as D (6 bases). V dropped 8 bases and J dropped 3 bases, with 14 bases sitting between them. There are 13 residues in the CDR3. Germline V CDR1 and CDR2: MNHEY, SVGEGT. CDR3 nucleotides: TGTGCCAGCGGAAAACAGGGATACTACGAGCAGTACTTC. As protein: CASGKQGYYEQYF.

In this sample, this clonotype turned up many times. The junction departs from germline at one end; a sequencing error may be responsible. The J gene is TRBJ2-2, the V gene TRBV7-7, with D possibly being TRBD2 (6 bases). The germline CDR1 and CDR2 sequences are SSHAT and FNYEAQ (reference sequence). The CDR3 is 14 amino acids. This chain's CDR3 is CASSLAGRIGELFF. The CDR3, as DNA: TGTGCTAGCAGCTTAGCCGGGAGAATCGGGGAGCTGTTTTTT.

This chain connects TRBV20-1 to TRBJ2-4, with unresolved D. Germline V lookup: CDR1 DFQATT, CDR2 SNEGSKA (reference sequence). The CDR3 has 15 amino acids. The V gene lost 1 base and the J gene lost 0 bases, with 10 bases spanning the gap. The DNA of the CDR3 is TGCAGTGCTAGAGCGGTACTACTAGCCAAAAACATTCAGTACTTC. Protein product: CSARAVLLAKNIQYF.

This clonotype was observed at least ten times. The genes are TRBV12-3 or TRBV12-4 and TRBJ2-6; maybe TRBD2 (5 bases). This CDR3 spans 15 amino acids. The V and J ends lost 2 bases and 1 base respectively, with 6 bases between them. This CDR3 is CASSLRESGANVLTF. Here the CDR3 DNA reads TGTGCCAGCAGTTTACGGGAATCTGGGGCCAACGTCCTGACTTTC.

This clonotype was detected many times. V usage is TRBV7-9 and J usage is TRBJ2-7; TRBD2 is a possible D gene (6 bases). Germline loops: CDR1 SEHNR, CDR2 FQNEAQ (reference sequence). This CDR3 is built from 13 residues. V was pared by 5 bases and J by 9 bases, with 17 bases between. The DNA of the CDR3 is TGTGCCAGCAGCGAATCTGGAGGGGACGTGCAGTACTTC. This sequence encodes CASSESGGDVQYF.

This clonotype was recorded a few times. V is TRBV4-1 and J is TRBJ1-1; TRBD1 might be the D (5 bases). Trimming left V 1 base short and J 0 bases short, with 15 bases between. CDR1 and CDR2 (germline): MGHRA, YSYEKL. The CDR3 is 17 amino acids. CDR3 amino acids: CASSQGLRRGLNTEAFF. The CDR3 nucleotides read TGCGCCAGCAGCCAAGGTTTGAGGAGGGGACTGAACACTGAAGCTTTCTTT.

This clonotype came up many times. This sequence joins TRBV2 and TRBJ1-4, with TRBD1 matching 7 bases. Germline CDR1 reads SNHLY; CDR2 reads FYNNEI. J lost 4 bases, V lost 4 bases, and 6 bases had no gene match. The CDR3 has 15 amino acids. For the CDR3, the DNA is TGTGCCAGCAGTGCAACAGGGGCTAATAATGAAAAACTGTTTTTT. It specifies CASSATGANNEKLFF.

This clonotype was recorded at least ten times. The chain couples TRBV6-5 to TRBJ1-5; 8 bases are shared with TRBD1. CDR1 is MNHEY, CDR2 SVGAGI, per germline. The CDR3 covers 18 residues. The J segment lost 2 bases and the V segment lost 6 bases, leaving 15 bases of the junction unmatched. In DNA, the CDR3 is TGTGCCAGCAGAGCAGGACAGGGAGGGATTATAGGCAATCAGCCCCAGCATTTT. It is translated as CASRAGQGGIIGNQPQHF.

This clonotype was counted between two and nine times. The rearrangement links TRBV29-1 to TRBJ1-2; TRBD1 matches 8 bases. The CDR3 sequence is 12 residues long. Germline V gene sequence: CDR1 SQVTM, CDR2 ANQGSEA. V lost 4 bases to trimming and J lost 3 bases; unmatched junction nucleotides: 1. Here the CDR3 reads CSVGGQDYGYTF. In nucleotides, the CDR3 is TGCAGCGTTGGGGGACAGGACTATGGCTACACCTTC.

This clonotype was observed at least ten times. The J gene is TRBJ1-5, the V gene TRBV15, with D maybe TRBD1 (6 bases). The length of the CDR3 is 14 residues. V lost 0 bases and J 4 bases, leaving 7 bases between the germline ends. Germline V gene lookup returns CDR1 LNHNV and CDR2 YYDKDF (reference sequence). CDR3 sequence reads: CATSREQGNQPQHF. For the CDR3, the DNA is TGTGCCACCAGCAGAGAACAGGGTAATCAGCCCCAGCATTTT. Variable domain in full (rest from reference TRBV15 and TRBJ1-5): DAMVIQNPRYQVTQFGKPVTLSCSQTLNHNVMYWYQQKSSQAPKLLFHYYDKDFNNEADTPDNFQSRRPNTSFCFLDIRSPGLGDTAMYLCATSREQGNQPQHFGDGTRLSIL.